The 6 T cell receptor beta chains below come from one sample, sequenced in a study of PD-1 blockade in classical Hodgkin lymphoma. The time point is: cycle 4 day 1 (C4D1), after five to seven weeks of nivolumab. Every patient relapsed after autologous stem cell transplantation, and brentuximab vedotin exposure varied. The assay was immunoSEQ multiplex PCR, and TCRdb's table has in-frame clones only and misses some. The data show approximately 44,000 clones, just over 65% seen once. This specimen was peripheral blood mononuclear cells (PBMCs), taken before the fourth cycle of nivolumab. Receptors originate from a human donor with classical Hodgkin lymphoma.

This clone is termed medium-sized. The gene calls are TRBV5-8 and TRBJ2-5; D gene uncertain. This CDR3 is 12 amino acids long. The germline V gene has CDR1 SGHTS and CDR2 YDEGEE. Trimming shortened V by 1 base and J by 0 bases, and 1 base separated the two germline ends. The CDR3 loop reads CASSLNQETQYF. The CDR3 DNA follows: TGTGCCAGCAGCTTGAACCAAGAGACCCAGTACTTC. Using reference TRBV5-8 and TRBJ2-5 for the parts outside the CDR3, the full variable domain is EAGVTQSPTHLIKTRGQQATLRCSPISGHTSVYWYQQALGLGLQFLLWYDEGEERNRGNFPPRFSGRQFPNYSSELNVNALELEDSALYLCASSLNQETQYFGPGTRLLVL.

The chain has TRBV5-1 and TRBJ1-1; possible D gene TRBD1, 5 bases. The length of the CDR3 is 15 residues. Trimming shortened V by 0 bases and J by 3 bases, and 12 bases separated the two germline ends. Germline V gene sequence: CDR1 SGHRS, CDR2 YFSETQ. The CDR3 bases are TGCGCCAGCAGCTTGGATCCGGGGACGTACACTGAAGCTTTCTTT. Translating it yields CASSLDPGTYTEAFF.

The chain links TRBV18 to TRBJ1-2, with D tentatively TRBD1 (5 bases). This CDR3 is 21 amino acids long. The germline V gene has CDR1 KGHSH and CDR2 LQKENI. V lost 6 bases and J lost 0, with 32 bases in between. Here the CDR3 reads CASSPKEGDGFKFFSNYGYTF. The CDR3 bases are TGTGCCAGCTCTCCTAAGGAAGGGGACGGCTTTAAATTTTTCTCTAACTATGGCTACACCTTC. The full variable domain, with the rest looked up from reference TRBV18 and TRBJ1-2, is NAGVMQNPRHLVRRRGQEARLRCSPMKGHSHVYWYRQLPEEGLKFMVYLQKENIIDESGMPKERFSAEFPKEGPSILRIQQVVRGDSAAYFCASSPKEGDGFKFFSNYGYTFGSGTRLTVV.

The J gene is TRBJ2-3, the V gene TRBV9; 8 nucleotides agree with TRBD2. Germline V CDR1 and CDR2: SGDLS, YYNGEE. The J segment lost 3 bases and the V segment lost 4 bases, leaving 10 bases of the junction unmatched. The CDR3 is 16 amino acids. CDR3 sequence (DNA): TGTGCCAGCAGCCCCGATGGAGCGGGGGCAACAGATACGCAGTATTTT. Its protein product is CASSPDGAGATDTQYF.

V usage is TRBV9 and J usage is TRBJ2-1; D may be TRBD1 (6 bases). Trimming took off 1 base at V and 6 bases at J, with 20 bases between the two ends. Germline V gives CDR1 SGDLS, CDR2 YYNGEE. The CDR3 has 17 residues. The DNA for the CDR3 is TGTGCCAGCAGCGTACTCCCGGGACAAGGGCTGCTCAATGAGCAGTTCTTC. Translation: CASSVLPGQGLLNEQFF.

The chain carries TRBV28 and TRBJ2-7; D might be TRBD2 (5 bases). This CDR3 has 15 amino acids. With 1 base removed from V and 4 bases from J, the gap between germline ends came to 14 bases. Germline-derived CDR1 and CDR2 are MDHEN and SYDVKM. The CDR3 bases are TGTGCCAGCAGTTTATATAGGGAGAACTCATACGAGCAGTACTTC. Protein product: CASSLYRENSYEQYF.